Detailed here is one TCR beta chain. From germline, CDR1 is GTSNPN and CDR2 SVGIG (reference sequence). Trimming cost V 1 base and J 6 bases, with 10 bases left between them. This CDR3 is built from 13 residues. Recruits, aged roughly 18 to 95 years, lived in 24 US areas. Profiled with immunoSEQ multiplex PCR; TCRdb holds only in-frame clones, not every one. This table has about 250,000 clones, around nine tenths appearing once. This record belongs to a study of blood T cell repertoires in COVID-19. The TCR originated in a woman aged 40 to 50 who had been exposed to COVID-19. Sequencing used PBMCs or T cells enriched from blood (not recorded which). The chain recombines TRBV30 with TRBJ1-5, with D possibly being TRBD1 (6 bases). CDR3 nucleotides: TGTGCCTGGAGTGCACAGGGTCGTCAGCCCCAGCATTTT. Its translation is CAWSAQGRQPQHF. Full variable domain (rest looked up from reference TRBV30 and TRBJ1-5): SQTIHQWPATLVQPVGSPLSLECTVEGTSNPNLYWYRQAAGRGLQLLFYSVGIGQISSEVPQNLSASRPQDRQFILSSKKLLLSDSGFYLCAWSAQGRQPQHFGDGTRLSIL.